This TCR beta chain was sequenced for a study of shared clonotypes between healthy human individuals. Comments on this clone: The antigen is undetermined.

A split of CD4+ cells into CD45RA+ naive and CD45RA-negative memory subsets was performed. Assay used: immunoSEQ multiplex PCR; TCRdb lists only in-frame clones, some missing. The sample contains about 980,000 clones, 76% of which appear only once. Study-wide findings and caveats: Generation probability values for non-shared clonotypes were lower than those for clonotypes shared by all four donors.

The CDR3 is made up of 19 amino acids. V lost 4 bases and J 0 bases, leaving 25 bases between the germline ends. The germline V gene encodes CDR1 MGHRA and CDR2 YSYEKL. This chain links TRBV4-1 with TRBJ2-7; possibly TRBD2 for D (5 bases). The sequence was obtained from a young man in good health. Input material: memory CD4+ T cells sorted from blood. The subset is: CD45RA-negative fraction. CDR3 coding DNA: TGCGCCAGCAGCCCTGGTATGGCGGTCAGGACTCGGAGCTCCTACGAGCAGTACTTC. Protein sequence: CASSPGMAVRTRSSYEQYF.